This T cell receptor (beta chain) derives from a study of Ad26.COV2.S vaccination and SARS-CoV-2 variants. Study-level information: Dosing was one shot or two shots 56 days apart. Broader study findings: Possible underestimation of total T cell responses by the TCR breadth and depth analyses was noted.

This table comes from immunoSEQ multiplex PCR, and its TCRdb copy is limited to in-frame clones, with some not included. Here the sample spans under 550,000 clones, roughly 90% being singletons. CDR1 KGHSH and CDR2 LQKENI come from the germline V gene. This CDR3 spans 15 amino acids. Trimming cost V 2 bases and J 4 bases; bases outside gene matches: 7. A remark on this clone: Its specificity is unknown.

The treatment is: some 19 received Ad26.COV2.S at low or high dose, single or two shots; about five received placebo; per-sample allocation not given. Collection of samples fell on day 63 after the first vaccine or placebo injection. The chain combines TRBV18 with TRBJ1-1, with 7 bases lining up with TRBD1. The sample in question was peripheral blood, obtained in a trial of Ad26.COV2.S vaccine versus placebo. This receptor was identified in a person between 18 and 65 years old who received the Ad26.COV2.S COVID-19 vaccine or a placebo. CDR3: CASSPRTDRVTEAFF. CDR3 in DNA: TGTGCCAGCTCACCAAGGACAGACAGGGTCACTGAAGCTTTCTTT. Filled out from reference TRBV18 and TRBJ1-1, the complete variable domain reads NAGVMQNPRHLVRRRGQEARLRCSPMKGHSHVYWYRQLPEEGLKFMVYLQKENIIDESGMPKERFSAEFPKEGPSILRIQQVVRGDSAAYFCASSPRTDRVTEAFFGQGTRLTVV.